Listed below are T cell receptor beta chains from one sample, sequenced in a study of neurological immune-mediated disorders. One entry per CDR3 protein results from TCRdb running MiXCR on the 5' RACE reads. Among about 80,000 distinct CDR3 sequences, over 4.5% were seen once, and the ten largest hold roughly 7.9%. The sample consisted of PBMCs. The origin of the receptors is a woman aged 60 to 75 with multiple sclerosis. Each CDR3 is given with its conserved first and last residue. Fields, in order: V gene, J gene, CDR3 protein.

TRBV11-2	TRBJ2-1	CASSSQTFNEQFF
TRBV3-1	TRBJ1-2	CASSQVFSGTGGGGYTF
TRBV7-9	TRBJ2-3	CASSEGLVADTQYF
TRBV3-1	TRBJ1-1	CASSQYLSEAFF
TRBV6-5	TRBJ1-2	CASSFLDRPKSGYTF
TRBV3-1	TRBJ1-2	CASSPTDGLNYGYTF
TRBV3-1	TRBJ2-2	CASRVVGSDGELFF
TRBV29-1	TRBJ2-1	CSARTSIEQFF
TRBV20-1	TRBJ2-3	CSASDDSSTDTQYF
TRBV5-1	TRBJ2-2	CASSLDQRSGTGELFF